Below are 20 T cell receptor beta chains sequenced from a single sample in a study of cytomegalovirus exposure and HLA in healthy donors. Amplification used 60 Vbeta primers and 13 Jbeta primers. Profiled with immunoSEQ multiplex PCR; TCRdb holds only in-frame clones, not every one. The table lists approximately 80,000 clones. The specimen sequenced was PBMCs. The receptors come from a woman in her twenties or thirties in good health and CMV-seronegative.

The chain carries TRBV7-9 and TRBJ1-3; 10 bases align to TRBD1. The CDR3 runs 16 residues. With 5 bases clipped from V and 4 bases from J, the junction kept 8 bases outside the gene matches. Germline loops: CDR1 SEHNR, CDR2 FQNEAQ (reference sequence). CDR3: CASSHRTGGAGNTIYF. Written as DNA, the CDR3 is TGTGCCAGCAGCCACAGGACAGGGGGTGCCGGAAACACCATATATTTT.

The chain combines TRBV6-1 with TRBJ2-1, with TRBD2 as a possible D gene (5 bases). The CDR3 spans 15 residues. V lost 1 base and J 4 bases, leaving 11 bases between the germline ends. Germline lookup yields CDR1 MNHNS and CDR2 SASEGT. In DNA form, the CDR3 reads TGTGCCAGCAGTGAAGGTAGGAGGAAATACAATGAGCAGTTCTTC. It yields the protein CASSEGRRKYNEQFF.

V usage is TRBV27 and J usage is TRBJ2-1; TRBD1 is a possible D gene (5 bases). This CDR3 has 16 residues. Trimming removed 4 bases at V and 0 bases at J, with 13 bases between. Looked up from germline, CDR1 is MNHEY and CDR2 is SMNVEV (reference sequence). CDR3 in amino acids: CASSSRATYSYNEQFF. The CDR3 nucleotides read TGTGCCAGCAGTTCCAGGGCGACCTACTCCTACAATGAGCAGTTCTTC.

The V gene is TRBV5-1, the J gene TRBJ2-1; no definite D call. V was cut by 2 bases and J by 12 bases, with 15 bases left in between. The CDR3 sequence is 13 residues long. From germline, CDR1 is SGHRS and CDR2 YFSETQ. In DNA, the CDR3 is TGCGCCAGCAGCTTAAATATCCAGTCGGGGCAGTTCTTC. Its protein is CASSLNIQSGQFF.

V and J are TRBV4-2 and TRBJ2-6, with D tentatively TRBD1 (5 bases). The V end was cut by 0 bases, the J end by 1 base, with 13 bases between. The germline gives CDR1 LGHNA, CDR2 YNFKEQ. The CDR3 is 18 residues long. CDR3 residues: CASSQDPGRASGANVLTF. Written as DNA, the CDR3 is TGTGCCAGCAGCCAAGATCCTGGCAGGGCGTCTGGGGCCAACGTCCTGACTTTC.

The chain recombines TRBV19 with TRBJ1-1, with no clear D. Germline values: CDR1 LNHDA, CDR2 SQIVND (reference sequence). Deletions cut 1 base from V and 0 bases from J, with 9 bases between. The CDR3 totals 15 residues. CDR3 in DNA: TGTGCCAGTAGTATAGGTCACTTATTGAACACTGAAGCTTTCTTT. Translated, it gives CASSIGHLLNTEAFF. The variable domain in full, with the rest retrieved from reference TRBV19 and TRBJ1-1, is DGGITQSPKYLFRKEGQNVTLSCEQNLNHDAMYWYRQDPGQGLRLIYYSQIVNDFQKGDIAEGYSVSREKKESFPLTVTSAQKNPTAFYLCASSIGHLLNTEAFFGQGTRLTVV.

The chain employs TRBV2 and TRBJ1-5, with 8 bases identical to TRBD1. The CDR3 is made up of 15 amino acids. Germline lookup yields CDR1 SNHLY and CDR2 FYNNEI. Trimming took 5 bases from V and 6 from J; bases not matched to a gene: 9. The CDR3 loop is CASSRQGSLGQPQHF. The CDR3 DNA reads TGTGCCAGCAGTAGACAGGGGTCGCTGGGTCAGCCCCAGCATTTT.

The V gene is TRBV19, the J gene TRBJ1-1; 9 positions agree with TRBD1. V shed 8 bases and J 6 bases; nucleotides not matched to a gene: 10. Germline CDR1 is LNHDA and CDR2 is SQIVND (reference sequence). The CDR3 consists of 14 residues. The CDR3 DNA sequence: TGTGCCAGTGCCCGACAGGGGGTCGCCCCTGAAGCTTTCTTT. The encoded protein is CASARQGVAPEAFF.

J is TRBJ1-5 and V is TRBV30; D is unresolved. CDR1 is GTSNPN, CDR2 SVGIG, per germline (reference sequence). This CDR3 has 14 residues. The germline V and J ends were trimmed by 3 bases and 4 bases, with 13 bases remaining between them. The chain's CDR3 is CAWSLGQRNQPQHF. DNA of the CDR3: TGTGCCTGGAGCCTAGGCCAGCGGAATCAGCCCCAGCATTTT.

The rearrangement uses TRBV27 and TRBJ2-1, with D unclear. Germline CDR1 is MNHEY and CDR2 is SMNVEV (reference sequence). CDR3 length: 15 amino acids. The V gene lost 0 bases and the J gene lost 7 bases, with 13 bases spanning the gap. In DNA, the CDR3 is TGTGCCAGCAGTTTATCTCGGGTACTTCCTAATGAGCAGTTCTTC. This encodes CASSLSRVLPNEQFF.

The chain carries TRBV9 and TRBJ2-5, with TRBD2 matching over 9 bases. CDR1 and CDR2 (germline): SGDLS, YYNGEE. This CDR3 comprises 17 residues. V gave up 1 base and J gave up 3 bases; unmatched junction bases: 10. This CDR3 reads CASSVPHGGGAEETQYF. Written as DNA, the CDR3 is TGTGCCAGCAGCGTACCACATGGCGGGGGGGCCGAAGAGACCCAGTACTTC. The full variable domain, completed using reference TRBV9 and TRBJ2-5, is DSGVTQTPKHLITATGQRVTLRCSPRSGDLSVYWYQQSLDQGLQFLIQYYNGEERAKGNILERFSAQQFPDLHSELNLSSLELGDSALYFCASSVPHGGGAEETQYFGPGTRLLVL.

The J gene is TRBJ2-7, the V gene TRBV5-4, with TRBD2 identical over 9 bases. Germline trimming cut 4 bases from V and 5 bases from J; bases unmatched to any gene: 16. The germline V gene has CDR1 SGHNT and CDR2 YYREEE (reference sequence). This CDR3 comprises 17 residues. The DNA of the CDR3 is TGTGCCAGCAGCCAAGGCGATTGGAGCGGGAGGAGACACGAGCAGTACTTC. Translated: CASSQGDWSGRRHEQYF.

The chain has TRBV20-1 and TRBJ2-7, with D unclear. V lost 6 bases to trimming and J lost 2 bases, with 8 bases between them. Germline V gene data show CDR1 as DFQATT and CDR2 as SNEGSKA (reference sequence). The CDR3 totals 11 residues. CDR3 in DNA: TGCAGTGCCCGCGAAACCTACGAGCAGTACTTC. Translated: CSARETYEQYF.

The chain joins TRBV2 to TRBJ1-6, with 7 bases identical to TRBD1. J gave up 10 bases and V 6 bases, and 12 bases lay outside the gene matches. Per germline, CDR1 SNHLY and CDR2 FYNNEI. This CDR3 comprises 15 residues. The CDR3 sequence: CASRTPDRVYSPLHF. In DNA form, the CDR3 reads TGTGCCAGCAGGACCCCCGACAGGGTATACTCACCCCTCCACTTT.

Worth noting for this clone: A junction boundary mismatches the germline segment, possibly from a read error. V gene TRBV30 combines with J gene TRBJ2-7; 7 bases match TRBD2. The CDR3 has 15 residues. Germline loops: CDR1 GTSNPN, CDR2 SVGIG (reference sequence). The DNA for the CDR3 is TGTGCCGGGAGCGGCCCTCGACTAGCTGATTACGAGCAGTACTTC. Translated, it gives CAGSGPRLADYEQYF.

The chain uses TRBV5-6 and TRBJ1-2; D not certain. The CDR3 loop spans 17 amino acids. Per germline, CDR1 SGHDT and CDR2 YYEEEE. The ends were cut back, 4 bases at V and 0 bases at J, with 19 bases in the middle. The DNA for the CDR3 is TGTGCCAGCAGCCCACGAGCCGTGGAGAGCGCTAACTATGGCTACACCTTC. It is translated as CASSPRAVESANYGYTF.

V is TRBV28 and J is TRBJ1-5; TRBD1 might be the D (5 bases). From germline, CDR1 is MDHEN and CDR2 SYDVKM. CDR3 length equals 13 residues. Trimming shortened V by 6 bases and J by 4 bases, and 10 bases separated the two germline ends. CDR3 loop: CASRRQLNQPQHF. The CDR3 DNA reads TGTGCCAGCAGACGACAGTTAAATCAGCCCCAGCATTTT.

The chain couples TRBV7-9 to TRBJ1-1; D is unresolved. The CDR3 is 17 residues long. Trimming shortened V by 4 bases and J by 0 bases, and 18 bases separated the two germline ends. Germline loops: CDR1 SEHNR, CDR2 FQNEAQ (reference sequence). This CDR3 reads CASSSPPTRTMNTEAFF. For the CDR3, the DNA is TGTGCCAGCAGCTCACCTCCGACAAGAACCATGAACACTGAAGCTTTCTTT.

The chain recombines TRBV4-2 with TRBJ2-7; the D gene is possibly TRBD1 (6 bases). Germline V lookup: CDR1 LGHNA, CDR2 YNFKEQ. The CDR3 has 19 amino acids. Trimming stripped 0 bases from V and 4 bases from J, with 25 bases between. In nucleotides, the CDR3 is TGTGCCAGCAGCCAAGATTCTCGTCTTTCTAGAGGGGGTTCTTACGAGCAGTACTTC. This gives the protein CASSQDSRLSRGGSYEQYF.

The chain recombines TRBV5-1 with TRBJ2-1; D is unresolved. Germline CDR1 and CDR2: SGHRS and YFSETQ. The CDR3 sequence is 17 residues long. V was clipped by 2 bases and J by 0 bases, with 15 bases between them. This chain's CDR3 is CASSFSLSFSSYNEQFF. The CDR3 DNA reads as TGCGCCAGCAGCTTCTCTCTGTCGTTTAGCTCCTACAATGAGCAGTTCTTC.